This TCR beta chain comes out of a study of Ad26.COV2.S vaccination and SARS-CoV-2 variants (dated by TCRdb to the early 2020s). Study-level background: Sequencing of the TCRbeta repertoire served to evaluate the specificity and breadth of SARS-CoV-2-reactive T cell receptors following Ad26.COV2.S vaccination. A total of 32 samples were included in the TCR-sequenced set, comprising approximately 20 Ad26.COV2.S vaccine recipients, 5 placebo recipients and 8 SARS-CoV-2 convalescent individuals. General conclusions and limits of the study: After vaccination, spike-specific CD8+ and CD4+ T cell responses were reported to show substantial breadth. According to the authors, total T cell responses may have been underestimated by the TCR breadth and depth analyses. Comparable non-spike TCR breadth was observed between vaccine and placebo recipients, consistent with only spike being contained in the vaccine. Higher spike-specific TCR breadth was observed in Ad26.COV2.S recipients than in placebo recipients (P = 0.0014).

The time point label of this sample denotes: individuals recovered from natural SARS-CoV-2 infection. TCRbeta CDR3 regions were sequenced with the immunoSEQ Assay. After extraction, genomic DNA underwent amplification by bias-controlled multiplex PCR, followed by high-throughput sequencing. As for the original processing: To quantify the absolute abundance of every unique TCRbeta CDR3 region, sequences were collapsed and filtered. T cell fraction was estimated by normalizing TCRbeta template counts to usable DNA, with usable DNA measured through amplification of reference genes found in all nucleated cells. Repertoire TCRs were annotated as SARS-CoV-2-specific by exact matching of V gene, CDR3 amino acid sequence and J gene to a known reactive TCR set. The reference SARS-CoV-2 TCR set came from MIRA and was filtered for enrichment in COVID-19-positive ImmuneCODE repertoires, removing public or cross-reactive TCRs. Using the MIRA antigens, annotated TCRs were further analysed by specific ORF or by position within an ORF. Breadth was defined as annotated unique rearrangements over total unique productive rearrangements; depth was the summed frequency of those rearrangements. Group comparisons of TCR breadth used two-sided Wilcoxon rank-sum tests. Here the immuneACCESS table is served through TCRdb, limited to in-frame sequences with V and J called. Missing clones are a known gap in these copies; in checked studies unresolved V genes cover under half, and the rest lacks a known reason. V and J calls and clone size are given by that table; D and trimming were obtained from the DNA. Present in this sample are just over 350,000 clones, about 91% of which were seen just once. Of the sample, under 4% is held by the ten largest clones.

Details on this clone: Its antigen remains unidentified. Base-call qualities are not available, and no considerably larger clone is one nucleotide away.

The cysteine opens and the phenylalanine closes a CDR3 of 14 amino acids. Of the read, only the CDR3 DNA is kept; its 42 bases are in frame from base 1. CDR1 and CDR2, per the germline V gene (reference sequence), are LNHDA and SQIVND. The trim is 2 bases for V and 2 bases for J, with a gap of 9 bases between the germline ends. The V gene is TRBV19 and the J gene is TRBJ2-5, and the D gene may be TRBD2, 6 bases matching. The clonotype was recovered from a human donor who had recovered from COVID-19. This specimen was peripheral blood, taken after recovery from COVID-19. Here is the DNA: TGTGCCAGTAGTATATTGGGACTTCAAGAGACCCAGTACTTC. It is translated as CASSILGLQETQYF.